This TCR beta chain was sequenced in a study of long-term antiretroviral therapy in people with HIV. This clone was counted a single time. Germline V lookup: CDR1 SGHTA, CDR2 FQGNSA. The CDR3 loop spans 13 amino acids. Deletions cut 4 bases from V and 1 base from J, with 7 bases between. The run of the v3.0 immunoSEQ assay was at survey level. Data came from immunoSEQ multiplex PCR; TCRdb stores just in-frame clones and leaves some out. In the table there are 30,000 to 40,000 clones, 80% to 90% of which are singletons. The chain has TRBV7-2 and TRBJ1-1; no firm D call. This TCR was sampled from a man aged 18 to 35 with HIV. The sequencing here drew on unsorted PBMCs, taken 0.4 years before starting antiretroviral therapy. The CDR3, as DNA: TGTGCCAGCAGCTCCGAAGCGAACACTGAAGCTTTCTTT. This gives the protein CASSSEANTEAFF.